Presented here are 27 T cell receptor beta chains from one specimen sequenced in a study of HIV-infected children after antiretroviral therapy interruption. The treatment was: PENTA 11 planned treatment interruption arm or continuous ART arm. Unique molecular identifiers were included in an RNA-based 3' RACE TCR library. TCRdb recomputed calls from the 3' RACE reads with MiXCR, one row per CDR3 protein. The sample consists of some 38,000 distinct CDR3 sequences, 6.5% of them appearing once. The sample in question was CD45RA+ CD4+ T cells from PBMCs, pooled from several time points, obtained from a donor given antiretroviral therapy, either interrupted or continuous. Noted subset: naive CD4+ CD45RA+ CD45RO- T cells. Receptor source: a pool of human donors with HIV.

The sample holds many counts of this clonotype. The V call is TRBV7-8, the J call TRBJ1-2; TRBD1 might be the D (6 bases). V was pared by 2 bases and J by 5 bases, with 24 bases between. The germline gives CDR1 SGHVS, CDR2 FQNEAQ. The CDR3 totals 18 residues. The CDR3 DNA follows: TGTGCCAGCAGCTTATGGGGCAGGGGATCTTTTAAGGAGTATGGCTACACCTTC. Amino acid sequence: CASSLWGRGSFKEYGYTF.

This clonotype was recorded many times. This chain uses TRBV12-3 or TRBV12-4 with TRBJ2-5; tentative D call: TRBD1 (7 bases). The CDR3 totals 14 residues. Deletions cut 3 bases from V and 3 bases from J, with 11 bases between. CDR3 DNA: TGTGCCAGCAGTTTCAGGGGGGACGAAGAGACCCAGTACTTC. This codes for CASSFRGDEETQYF.

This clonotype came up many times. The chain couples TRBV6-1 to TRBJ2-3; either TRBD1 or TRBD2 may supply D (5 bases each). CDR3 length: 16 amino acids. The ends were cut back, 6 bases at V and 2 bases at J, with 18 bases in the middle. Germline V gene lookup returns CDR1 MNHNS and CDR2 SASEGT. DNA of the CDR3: TGTGCCAGCAGGATCCGGGACGGAGGTCCCACAGATACGCAGTATTTT. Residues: CASRIRDGGPTDTQYF.

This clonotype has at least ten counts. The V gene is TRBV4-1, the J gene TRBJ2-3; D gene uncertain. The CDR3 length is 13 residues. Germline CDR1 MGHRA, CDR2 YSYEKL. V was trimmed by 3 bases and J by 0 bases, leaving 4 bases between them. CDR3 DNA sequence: TGCGCCAGCAGCCAGGCTAGCACAGATACGCAGTATTTT. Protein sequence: CASSQASTDTQYF.

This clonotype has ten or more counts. The CDR3 sequence is CASSRLLAGAQYF. The CDR3 DNA is TGCGCCAGCAGCCGACTCCTAGCGGGGGCGCAGTATTTT. The chain is built from TRBV5-1 and TRBJ2-3; 10 bases line up with TRBD2. The CDR3 loop spans 13 amino acids. Per germline, CDR1 SGHRS and CDR2 YFSETQ. V lost 4 bases to trimming and J lost 10 bases; unmatched junction nucleotides: 6.

CDR3 loop: CASSPPGRKTGFF. DNA for the CDR3: TGTGCCAGCTCACCGCCGGGTCGTAAAACGGGGTTCTTC. The chain links TRBV18 to TRBJ2-1; no firm D call. CDR1 is KGHSH and CDR2 is LQKENI in the germline V gene. This CDR3 is 13 amino acids long. Trimming took 3 bases from V and 15 from J, leaving 18 bases between them. The entire variable domain, with the rest obtained from reference TRBV18 and TRBJ2-1, is as follows: NAGVMQNPRHLVRRRGQEARLRCSPMKGHSHVYWYRQLPEEGLKFMVYLQKENIIDESGMPKERFSAEFPKEGPSILRIQQVVRGDSAAYFCASSPPGRKTGFFGPGTRLTVL.

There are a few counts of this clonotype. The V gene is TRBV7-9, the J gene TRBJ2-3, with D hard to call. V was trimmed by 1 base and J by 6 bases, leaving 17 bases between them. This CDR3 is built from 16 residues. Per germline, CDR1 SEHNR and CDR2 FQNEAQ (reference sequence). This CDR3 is CASSLVIGPSRDTQYF. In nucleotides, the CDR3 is TGTGCCAGCAGCTTAGTAATAGGACCCAGTCGGGATACGCAGTATTTT.

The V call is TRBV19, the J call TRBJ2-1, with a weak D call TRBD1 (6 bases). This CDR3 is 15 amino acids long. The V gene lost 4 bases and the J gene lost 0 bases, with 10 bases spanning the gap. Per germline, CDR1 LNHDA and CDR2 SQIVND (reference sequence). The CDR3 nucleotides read TGTGCCAGTAGTACGGACAGAAGCTCCTACAATGAGCAGTTCTTC. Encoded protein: CASSTDRSSYNEQFF.

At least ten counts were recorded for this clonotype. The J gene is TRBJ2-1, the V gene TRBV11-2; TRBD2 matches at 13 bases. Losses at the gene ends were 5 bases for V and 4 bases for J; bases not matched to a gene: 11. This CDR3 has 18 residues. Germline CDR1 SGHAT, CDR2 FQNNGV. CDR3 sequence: CASSRTSGRWKSYNEQFF. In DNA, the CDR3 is TGTGCCAGCAGCCGGACTAGCGGGAGATGGAAGTCATACAATGAGCAGTTCTTC.

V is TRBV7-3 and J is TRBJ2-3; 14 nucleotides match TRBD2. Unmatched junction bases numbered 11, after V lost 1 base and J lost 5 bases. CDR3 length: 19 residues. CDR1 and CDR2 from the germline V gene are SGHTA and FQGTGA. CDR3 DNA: TGTGCCAGCAGCTTAAGCCCGGGAGGGACTAGCGGGAGAAGAGATACGCAGTATTTT. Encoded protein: CASSLSPGGTSGRRDTQYF. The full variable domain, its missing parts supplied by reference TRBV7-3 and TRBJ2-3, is GAGVSQTPSNKVTEKGKYVELRCDPISGHTALYWYRQSLGQGPEFLIYFQGTGAADDSGLPNDRFFAVRPEGSVSTLKIQRTERGDSAVYLCASSLSPGGTSGRRDTQYFGPGTRLTVL.

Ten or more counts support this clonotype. The CDR3 spells CASSPIRGNQPQHF. In nucleotides, the CDR3 is TGTGCCAGCAGTCCGATCCGGGGCAATCAGCCCCAGCATTTT. The gene calls are TRBV27 and TRBJ1-5; D unclear. V was trimmed by 5 bases and J by 2 bases, leaving 10 bases between them. The CDR3 spans 14 residues. The germline gives CDR1 MNHEY, CDR2 SMNVEV (reference sequence).

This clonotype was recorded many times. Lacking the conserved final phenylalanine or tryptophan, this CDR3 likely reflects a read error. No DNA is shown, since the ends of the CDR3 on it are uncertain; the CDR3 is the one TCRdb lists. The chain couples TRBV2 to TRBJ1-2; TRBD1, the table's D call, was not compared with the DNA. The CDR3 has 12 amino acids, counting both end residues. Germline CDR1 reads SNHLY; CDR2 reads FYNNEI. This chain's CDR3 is CASSETTGQSFL.

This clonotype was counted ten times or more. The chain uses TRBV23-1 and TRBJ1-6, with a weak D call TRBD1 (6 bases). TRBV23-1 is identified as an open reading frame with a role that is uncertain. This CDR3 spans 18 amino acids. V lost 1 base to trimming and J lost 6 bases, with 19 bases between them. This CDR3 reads CASSQWVPRDTANSPLHF. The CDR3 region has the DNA TGCGCCAGCAGTCAATGGGTGCCCCGGGACACCGCTAATTCACCCCTCCACTTT.

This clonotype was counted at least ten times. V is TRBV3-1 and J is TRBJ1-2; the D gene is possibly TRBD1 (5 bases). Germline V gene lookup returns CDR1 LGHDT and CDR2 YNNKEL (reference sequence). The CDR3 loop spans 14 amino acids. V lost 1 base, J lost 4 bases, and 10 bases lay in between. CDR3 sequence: CASSQGKGTYGYTF. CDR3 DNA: TGTGCCAGCAGCCAAGGCAAAGGGACCTATGGCTACACCTTC.

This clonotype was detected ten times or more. CDR3 amino acids: CASSDGGYEQYF. DNA for the CDR3: TGTGCCAGCAGTGATGGGGGTTATGAACAGTACTTC. V and J are TRBV6-6 and TRBJ2-7, with D perhaps being TRBD1 or TRBD2 (5 bases each). With 5 bases removed from V and 10 bases from J, the gap between germline ends came to 15 bases. In germline, CDR1 is MNHNY, CDR2 SVGAGI (reference sequence). This CDR3 comprises 12 residues.

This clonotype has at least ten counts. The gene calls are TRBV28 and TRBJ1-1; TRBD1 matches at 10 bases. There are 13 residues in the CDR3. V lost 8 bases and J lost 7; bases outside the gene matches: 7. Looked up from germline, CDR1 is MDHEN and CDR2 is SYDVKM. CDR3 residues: CASGDRDRGEAFF. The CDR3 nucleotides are TGTGCCAGCGGAGACCGGGACAGGGGTGAAGCTTTCTTT.

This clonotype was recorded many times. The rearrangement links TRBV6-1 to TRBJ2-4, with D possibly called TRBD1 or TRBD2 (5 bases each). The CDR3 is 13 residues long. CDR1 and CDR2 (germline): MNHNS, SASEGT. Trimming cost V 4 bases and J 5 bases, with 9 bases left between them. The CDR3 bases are TGTGCCAGCAGTGGGGACCTCGAAAACATTCAGTACTTC. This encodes CASSGDLENIQYF.

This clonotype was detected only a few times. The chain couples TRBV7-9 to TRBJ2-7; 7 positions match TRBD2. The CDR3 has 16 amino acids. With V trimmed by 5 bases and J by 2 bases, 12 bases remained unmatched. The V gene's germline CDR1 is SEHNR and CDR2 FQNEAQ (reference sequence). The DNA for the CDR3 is TGTGCCAGCAGCCTACGAGGACTAGATCGGACCTACGAGCAGTACTTC. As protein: CASSLRGLDRTYEQYF.

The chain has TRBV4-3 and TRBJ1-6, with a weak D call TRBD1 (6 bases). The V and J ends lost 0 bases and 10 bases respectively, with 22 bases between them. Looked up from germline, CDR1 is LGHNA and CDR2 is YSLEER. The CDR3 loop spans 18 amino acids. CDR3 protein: CASSQDGQPKVPLSPLHF. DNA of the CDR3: TGCGCCAGCAGCCAAGACGGACAGCCAAAAGTCCCCCTATCACCCCTCCACTTT.

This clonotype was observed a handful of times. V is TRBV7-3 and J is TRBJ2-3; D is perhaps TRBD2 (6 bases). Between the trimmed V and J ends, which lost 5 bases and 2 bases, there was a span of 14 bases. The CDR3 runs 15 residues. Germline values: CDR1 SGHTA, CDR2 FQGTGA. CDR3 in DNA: TGTGCCAGCAGCCCCACGCGGGGTTTCACAGATACGCAGTATTTT. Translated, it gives CASSPTRGFTDTQYF.

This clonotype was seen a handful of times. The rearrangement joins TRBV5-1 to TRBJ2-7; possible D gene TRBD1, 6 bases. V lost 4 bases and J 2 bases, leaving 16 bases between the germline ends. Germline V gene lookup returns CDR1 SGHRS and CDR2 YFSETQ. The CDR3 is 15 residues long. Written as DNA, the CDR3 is TGCGCCAGCAGCAGGCAGGGGACGGAAACCTACGAGCAGTACTTC. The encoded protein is CASSRQGTETYEQYF. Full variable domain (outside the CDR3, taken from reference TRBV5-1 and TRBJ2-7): KAGVTQTPRYLIKTRGQQVTLSCSPISGHRSVSWYQQTPGQGLQFLFEYFSETQRNKGNFPGRFSGRQFSNSRSEMNVSTLELGDSALYLCASSRQGTETYEQYFGPGTRLTVT.

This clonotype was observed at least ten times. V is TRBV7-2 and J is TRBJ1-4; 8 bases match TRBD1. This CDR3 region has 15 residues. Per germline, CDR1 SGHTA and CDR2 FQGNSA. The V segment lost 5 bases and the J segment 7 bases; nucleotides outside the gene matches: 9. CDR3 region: CASSSRTGRGEKLFF. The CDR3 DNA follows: TGTGCCAGCAGCAGCCGGACAGGGCGGGGTGAAAAACTGTTTTTT.

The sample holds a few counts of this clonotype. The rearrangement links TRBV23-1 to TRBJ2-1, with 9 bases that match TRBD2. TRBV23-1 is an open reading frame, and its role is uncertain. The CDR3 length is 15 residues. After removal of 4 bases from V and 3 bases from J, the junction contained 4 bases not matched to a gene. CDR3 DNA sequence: TGCGCCAGCAGTCTTCAACTAGCGGGCTACAATGAGCAGTTCTTC. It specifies CASSLQLAGYNEQFF.

The CDR3: CASNRDSALYGYTF. In DNA form, the CDR3 reads TGTGCCAGCAATCGGGACAGCGCGCTCTATGGCTACACCTTC. The chain has TRBV6-2 or TRBV6-3 and TRBJ1-2; 7 positions match TRBD1. Per the germline V gene, CDR1 is MNHEY and CDR2 is SVGEGT. V was clipped by 7 bases and J by 4 bases; unmatched bases: 9. The CDR3 spans 14 residues.

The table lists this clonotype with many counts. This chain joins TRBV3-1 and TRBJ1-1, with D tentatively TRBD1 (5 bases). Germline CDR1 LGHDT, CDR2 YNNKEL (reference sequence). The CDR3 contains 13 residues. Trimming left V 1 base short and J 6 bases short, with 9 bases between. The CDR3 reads CASSQVRGSEAFF. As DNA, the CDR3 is TGTGCCAGCAGCCAAGTTCGGGGCTCTGAAGCTTTCTTT.

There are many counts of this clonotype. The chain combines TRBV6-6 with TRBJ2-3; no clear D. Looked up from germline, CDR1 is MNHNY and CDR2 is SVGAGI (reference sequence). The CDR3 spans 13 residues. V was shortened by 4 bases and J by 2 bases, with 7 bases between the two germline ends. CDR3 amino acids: CASSSRTTDTQYF. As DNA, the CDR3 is TGTGCCAGCAGTTCCCGGACCACAGATACGCAGTATTTT.

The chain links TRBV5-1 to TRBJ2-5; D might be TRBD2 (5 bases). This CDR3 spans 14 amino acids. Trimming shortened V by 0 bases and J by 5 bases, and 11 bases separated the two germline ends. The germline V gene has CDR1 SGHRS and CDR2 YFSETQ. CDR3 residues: CASSLGLAWETQYF. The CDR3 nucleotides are TGCGCCAGCAGCTTGGGTCTAGCCTGGGAGACCCAGTACTTC.